This TCR beta chain came from a study of glioma-infiltrating T cells after dendritic cell vaccination. The immunoSEQ assay amplified TCRB CDR3 from up to 2 ug DNA. Clones were sequenced by immunoSEQ multiplex PCR, and TCRdb holds only the in-frame ones, with some missing. The sample lists about 32,000 clones; 90% were seen once. The sample was blood, taken before dendritic cell vaccination. This sequence was found in a human donor with glioblastoma.

The CDR3 coding sequence is TGTGCCAGCAGCTTAAGGCGCGGGGGGGCAGATACGCAGTATTTT. This codes for CASSLRRGGADTQYF. The chain joins TRBV11-2 to TRBJ2-3, with 9 nucleotides matching TRBD2. Germline V gives CDR1 SGHAT, CDR2 FQNNGV. The CDR3 has 15 amino acids. V dropped 2 bases and J dropped 4; count of bases not matched to a gene: 4.